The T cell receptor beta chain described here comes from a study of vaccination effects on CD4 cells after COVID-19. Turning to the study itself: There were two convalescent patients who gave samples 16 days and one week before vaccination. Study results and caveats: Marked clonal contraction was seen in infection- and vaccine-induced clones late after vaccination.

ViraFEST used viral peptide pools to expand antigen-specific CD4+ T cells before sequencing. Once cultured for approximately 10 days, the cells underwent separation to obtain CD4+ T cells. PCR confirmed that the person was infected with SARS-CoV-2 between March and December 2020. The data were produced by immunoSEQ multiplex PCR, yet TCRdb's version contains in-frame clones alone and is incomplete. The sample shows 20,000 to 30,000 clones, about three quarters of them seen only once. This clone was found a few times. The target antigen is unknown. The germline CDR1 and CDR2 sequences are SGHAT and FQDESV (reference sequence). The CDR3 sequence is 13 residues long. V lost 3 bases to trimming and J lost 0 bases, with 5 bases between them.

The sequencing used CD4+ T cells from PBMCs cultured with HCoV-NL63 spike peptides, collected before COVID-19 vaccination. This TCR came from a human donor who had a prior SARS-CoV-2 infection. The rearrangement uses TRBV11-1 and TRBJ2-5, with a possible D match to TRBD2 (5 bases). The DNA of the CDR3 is TGTGCCAGCAGCTTGGACTACCAAGAGACCCAGTACTTC. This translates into CASSLDYQETQYF. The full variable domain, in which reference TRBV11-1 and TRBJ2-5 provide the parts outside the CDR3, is EAEVAQSPRYKITEKSQAVAFWCDPISGHATLYWYRQILGQGPELLVQFQDESVVDDSQLPKDRFSAERLKGVDSTLKIQPAELGDSAMYLCASSLDYQETQYFGPGTRLLVL.